The 18 T cell receptor beta chains below were found in one sample sequenced in a study of T cells in Graves' hyperthyroidism and ophthalmopathy. Amplification of TCR beta CDR3 regions used RNA as the template. Researchers ran a first-round RT-PCR on the TCR CDR3 using the HTBI primer set. TCRdb passed the multiplex PCR reads through MiXCR, listing each CDR3 protein once. The sample yields about 560,000 distinct CDR3 sequences, roughly a sixth seen once. Sequencing was carried out using blood. The receptors here all came from a woman aged 18-29 years with Graves' hyperthyroidism.

The V call is TRBV5-8, the J call TRBJ2-1, with 10 bases lining up with TRBD2. CDR1 SGHTS and CDR2 YDEGEE come from the germline V gene. This CDR3 is built from 16 residues. V shed 4 bases, J shed 3 bases, and the junction held 7 bases outside the gene matches. The CDR3 protein is CASSQPGLAIYNEQFF. The DNA of the CDR3 is TGTGCCAGCAGCCAACCGGGACTAGCGATCTACAATGAGCAGTTCTTC. Combining the CDR3 with reference TRBV5-8 and TRBJ2-1 gives the whole variable domain EAGVTQSPTHLIKTRGQQATLRCSPISGHTSVYWYQQALGLGLQFLLWYDEGEERNRGNFPPRFSGRQFPNYSSELNVNALELEDSALYLCASSQPGLAIYNEQFFGPGTRLTVL.

The chain links TRBV20-1 to TRBJ1-4, with D perhaps TRBD1 (5 bases). Trimming pared 0 bases from V and 8 bases from J, leaving 37 bases between. The CDR3 is made up of 22 amino acids. Germline V lookup: CDR1 DFQATT, CDR2 SNEGSKA (reference sequence). CDR3 sequence reads: CSARDPWGRVGLRPGQDEKLFF. CDR3 DNA: TGCAGTGCTAGAGATCCCTGGGGCAGGGTGGGTCTTCGCCCAGGCCAAGACGAAAAACTGTTTTTT.

This clonotype was seen at least ten times. The V and J genes are TRBV5-6 and TRBJ2-7; D remains unclear. Germline V gene data show CDR1 as SGHDT and CDR2 as YYEEEE. The CDR3 loop spans 13 amino acids. Trimming pared 5 bases from V and 2 bases from J, leaving 11 bases between. The CDR3 bases are TGTGCCAGCAGACTAATGGACGCCTACGAGCAGTACTTC. As protein: CASRLMDAYEQYF.

This clonotype showed up just a few times. The rearrangement links TRBV20-1 to TRBJ2-3; 8 bases line up with TRBD2. This CDR3 spans 16 amino acids. CDR1 and CDR2 from the germline V gene are DFQATT and SNEGSKA (reference sequence). The V and J ends lost 5 bases and 2 bases, in that order; junction bases with no gene match: 12. In nucleotides, the CDR3 is TGCAGTGCTCCGGATCGGCGGGGGGAATTCACAGATACGCAGTATTTT. This gives the protein CSAPDRRGEFTDTQYF.

The CDR3 nucleotides read TGTGCCAGTAGCGACGATCCGGACAGTGTCAATGAGCAGTTCTTC. Translating gives CASSDDPDSVNEQFF. The V and J genes are TRBV19 and TRBJ2-1; weak D call: TRBD1 (6 bases). Germline V CDR1 and CDR2: LNHDA, SQIVND (reference sequence). The CDR3 has 15 residues. V gave up 6 bases and J gave up 6 bases, with 18 bases separating them. Looking up the rest from reference TRBV19 and TRBJ2-1 gives the full variable domain: DGGITQSPKYLFRKEGQNVTLSCEQNLNHDAMYWYRQDPGQGLRLIYYSQIVNDFQKGDIAEGYSVSREKKESFPLTVTSAQKNPTAFYLCASSDDPDSVNEQFFGPGTRLTVL.

Ten or more counts support this clonotype. J is TRBJ2-2 and V is TRBV27, with D perhaps matching TRBD1 or TRBD2 (6 bases each). CDR1 and CDR2 from the germline V gene are MNHEY and SMNVEV (reference sequence). V lost 8 bases and J 6 bases, leaving 19 bases between the germline ends. The CDR3 extends over 15 amino acids. CDR3 sequence: CASGLQGFGAGELFF. CDR3 nucleotide sequence: TGTGCCAGCGGACTACAGGGCTTCGGGGCCGGGGAGCTGTTTTTT.

This clonotype was found a few times. The chain is built from TRBV7-2 and TRBJ2-2; D possibly corresponds to TRBD2 (6 bases). Deletions cut 3 bases from V and 5 bases from J, with 16 bases between. The CDR3 is 16 residues long. CDR1 and CDR2 from the germline V gene are SGHTA and FQGNSA. CDR3 DNA: TGTGCCAGCAGCTTCTTGGTATTCGGAGGGACCGGGGAGCTGTTTTTT. As protein: CASSFLVFGGTGELFF.

This clonotype was seen repeatedly, ten times or more. The chain links TRBV27 to TRBJ1-2, with D hard to call. Germline V gives CDR1 MNHEY, CDR2 SMNVEV (reference sequence). CDR3 length equals 13 residues. The ends were cut back, 2 bases at V and 7 bases at J, with 11 bases in the middle. CDR3 residues: CASSLAPSGGYTF. The CDR3, as DNA: TGTGCCAGCAGTTTAGCCCCCAGCGGTGGCTACACCTTC.

This clonotype was seen more than once but under ten times. The CDR3 here is CASTAAGYNYGYTF. DNA of the CDR3: TGTGCCAGCACGGCGGCTGGTTATAACTATGGCTACACCTTC. The chain couples TRBV12-3 or TRBV12-4 to TRBJ1-2, with unresolved D. The CDR3 spans 14 residues. V was pared by 7 bases and J by 1 base, with 13 bases between.

The rearrangement joins TRBV10-2 to TRBJ1-5; unclear D gene. CDR1 and CDR2 (germline): WSHSY, SAAADI. The germline V and J ends were trimmed by 0 bases and 3 bases, with 9 bases remaining between them. This CDR3 region has 15 residues. The CDR3 DNA is TGCGCCAGCAGTGAGTCGGGCACCTCCAATCAGCCCCAGCATTTT. Its protein is CASSESGTSNQPQHF.

The chain is built from TRBV10-3 and TRBJ2-1, with TRBD1 matching over 10 bases. V lost 6 bases and J lost 5; bases outside the gene matches: 4. The CDR3 sequence is 14 residues long. Per the germline V gene, CDR1 is ENHRY and CDR2 is SYGVKD. The CDR3 DNA is TGTGCCATCAGGTCGGACAGGGGGAACAATGAGCAGTTCTTC. It translates to CAIRSDRGNNEQFF.

This chain links TRBV25-1 with TRBJ1-1, with no clear D. Trimming cost V 2 bases and J 2 bases, with 12 bases left between them. Per the germline V gene, CDR1 is MGHDK and CDR2 is SYGVNS. The CDR3 runs 15 residues. CDR3 bases: TGTGCCAGCAGTGAAGGGCGGGGATACAACACTGAAGCTTTCTTT. This codes for CASSEGRGYNTEAFF.

The J gene is TRBJ2-5, the V gene TRBV20-1; 8 bases are shared with TRBD1. The CDR3 loop spans 14 amino acids. Germline values: CDR1 DFQATT, CDR2 SNEGSKA (reference sequence). Germline trimming cut 6 bases from V and 4 bases from J; bases unmatched to any gene: 10. CDR3 loop: CSAETGQVAETQYF. The CDR3 nucleotides read TGCAGTGCGGAAACGGGACAGGTCGCAGAGACCCAGTACTTC.

This clonotype appeared many times. The V gene is TRBV2, the J gene TRBJ2-1; no clear D. The germline CDR1 and CDR2 sequences are SNHLY and FYNNEI. Trimming took off 5 bases at V and 0 bases at J, with 11 bases between the two ends. CDR3 length: 15 residues. CDR3 protein: CASSTARSSYNEQFF. The DNA of the CDR3 is TGTGCCAGCAGTACCGCAAGGAGCTCCTACAATGAGCAGTTCTTC. Full variable domain (rest looked up from reference TRBV2 and TRBJ2-1): EPEVTQTPSHQVTQMGQEVILRCVPISNHLYFYWYRQILGQKVEFLVSFYNNEISEKSEIFDDQFSVERPDGSNFTLKIRSTKLEDSAMYFCASSTARSSYNEQFFGPGTRLTVL.

CDR3: CASSFTAREQYF. CDR3 DNA: TGTGCCAGCAGCTTTACAGCACGCGAGCAGTACTTC. The V and J genes are TRBV11-1 and TRBJ2-7; no firm D call. The V end was cut by 3 bases, the J end by 6 bases, with 9 bases between. Germline lookup yields CDR1 SGHAT and CDR2 FQDESV (reference sequence). The CDR3 is made up of 12 amino acids.

This clonotype was detected ten times or more. This may be a read error, as it is one base from a much larger clone. V is TRBV20-1 and J is TRBJ2-7, with a weak D call TRBD1 (6 bases). V was shortened by 4 bases and J by 2 bases, with 9 bases between the two germline ends. This CDR3 region has 12 residues. Germline CDR1 reads DFQATT; CDR2 reads SNEGSKA (reference sequence). CDR3 nucleotide sequence: TGCAGTGCTAACAGGGACACCTACGAGCAGTACTTC. Translation gives CSANRDTYEQYF.

This clonotype was counted at least ten times. The CDR3 nucleotides are TGTGCCAGCAGTTTGTCGACAGGGGTAATAACCTACGAGCAGTACTTC. As protein: CASSLSTGVITYEQYF. The chain combines TRBV28 with TRBJ2-7, with TRBD1 matching 8 bases. With 3 bases clipped from V and 2 bases from J, the junction kept 9 bases outside the gene matches. Germline V gives CDR1 MDHEN, CDR2 SYDVKM. The CDR3 sequence is 16 residues long.

The J gene is TRBJ1-3, the V gene TRBV7-2, with D possibly TRBD1 on 6 matching bases. Germline assignment: CDR1 SGHTA and CDR2 FQGNSA. V was clipped by 0 bases and J by 2 bases, with 11 bases between them. The CDR3 totals 16 residues. CDR3 nucleotides: TGTGCCAGCAGCTTAGCGCACCCAGGGGCTGGAAACACCATATATTTT. It yields the protein CASSLAHPGAGNTIYF.